Below, one T cell receptor beta chain is given with its context. This clone was seen more than once but under ten times. Its antigen is still unknown. Base quality data are lacking; no much larger clone is found one base away. The record originates from a study of cytotoxic CD8 clonotypes in ibrutinib-treated CLL (dated by TCRdb to 2020 to 2022). Describing the broader study: In this cohort, approximately 14 patients were treatment-naive and 11 to 12 were relapsed/refractory, while about 18 had unmutated IGHV. Longitudinal samples were obtainable from about 30% of the roughly 86 participants in the trial. Partial responses were observed in approximately 24 patients and complete responses in 2; after a median follow-up of around 68 months, remission was maintained in some 14 patients and progression was observed in approximately 12. An average of approximately 260,000 productive templates and tens of thousands of productive rearrangements was obtained per sample. Cryopreserved peripheral blood mononuclear cells were collected before treatment, at response, and at either disease progression or sustained remission. The response samples were drawn at a median of approximately twelve months into treatment, with a range of roughly 6 to 40 months. All remission and progressive disease samples were collected while patients were still receiving ibrutinib. The full study reports these points: Sampling times were not matched between patients in sustained remission and patients whose disease was progressing, and lymph node repertoires were not examined. Clonality rose at ibrutinib response, remained stable during sustained remission, and dropped back toward baseline at progression. Public clonotypes were found to be uncommon and were observed to contract or remain stable during treatment; the increase in clonality was shown to reflect expansion of private clonotypes at ibrutinib response. Baseline clonality was found to be higher than that of age-matched healthy donors and was strongly correlated with circulating CD8+ T-cell counts.

The goal of deep resolution MiSeq sequencing was a depth between 1 in 1 million and 1 in 200,000 T cells, and coverage averaged 10x per clonotype. The immunoSEQ hsTCRB Kit was used to generate TCR beta libraries. On the study's bioinformatics: Data were analyzed with ImmunoSEQ Data Assistant and ImmunoSEQ Analyzer, with V, D and J genes assigned per IMGT definitions. Clonality, which ranges from 0 to 1, was calculated as one minus the normalized Shannon entropy of productive rearrangement frequencies. Public clonotype analysis was restricted to overrepresented clonotypes comprising at least 0.05% of each patient's repertoire. Some 13 age-matched healthy donor repertoires from immuneACCESS served as clonality controls. TCRdb holds this immuneACCESS table with in-frame rearrangements only. Some clones are missing; in checked studies, unresolved V genes explain under half, and the rest has no known cause. V and J calls and clone size are those listed in that table; D and trimming were worked out from the DNA. The sample table lists hundreds of thousands of clones, 70% of them with a count of one. The ten largest account for approximately 15% of the sample.

The CDR3, from cysteine to phenylalanine, totals 13 residues. Solely the CDR3 DNA is kept, with 39 bases framed from the first base. Sequences MDHEN (CDR1) and SYDVKM (CDR2) are obtained from the germline V gene. V gives up 8 bases and J gives up 6 bases, and the segment between their germline ends measures 17 bases. The time point tag for this specimen amounts to: less than 30 months on ibrutinib. Around 2 micrograms of genomic DNA were extracted from cryopreserved PBMCs for TCR beta library preparation. Longitudinal blood samples from CLL patients on ibrutinib monotherapy underwent high-throughput TCR beta sequencing. Patients were enrolled in a phase 2 open-label single-center ibrutinib monotherapy trial.

The origin of this receptor is a human donor with chronic lymphocytic leukemia. The sample here was PBMCs, taken after 24 months of ibrutinib treatment. The chain is assembled from TRBV28 and TRBJ2-7, with a tentative D gene TRBD2 over 5 matching bases. The nucleotide sequence is TGTGCCAGCGGTCTAACGGCCGGAGGCGAGCAGTACTTC. Translation gives CASGLTAGGEQYF.